These 10 T cell receptor beta chains share one sample of origin, sequenced in a study of cytomegalovirus exposure and HLA in healthy donors. The table came from immunoSEQ multiplex PCR; TCRdb's copy has only in-frame clones and leaves some out. The sample shows about 43,000 clones, 92% of them seen only once. The sample was PBMCs. The receptors shown here come from a man aged 18 to 29 in good health and CMV-seronegative.

The chain uses TRBV27 and TRBJ2-2, with D tentatively TRBD1 (6 bases). Germline values: CDR1 MNHEY, CDR2 SMNVEV (reference sequence). The CDR3 contains 15 residues. V dropped 6 bases and J dropped 3 bases, with 14 bases sitting between them. In DNA form, the CDR3 reads TGTGCCAGCAGCCTAAACAGGGTGCACACCGGGGAGCTGTTTTTT. This gives the protein CASSLNRVHTGELFF.

The rearrangement joins TRBV11-2 to TRBJ1-2; 8 bases are a match to TRBD1. CDR1 and CDR2 from the germline V gene are SGHAT and FQNNGV. J lost 8 bases, V lost 1 base, and 6 bases had no gene match. This CDR3 region has 14 residues. The CDR3 loop reads CASSLGQGAGGYTF. The CDR3 DNA follows: TGTGCCAGCAGCTTAGGGCAGGGGGCAGGAGGCTACACCTTC.

V is TRBV28 and J is TRBJ2-1, with 12 bases lining up with TRBD1. CDR1 MDHEN and CDR2 SYDVKM come from the germline V gene. J lost 9 bases, V lost 1 base, and 7 bases had no gene match. The CDR3 extends over 16 amino acids. CDR3 in DNA: TGTGCCAGCAGTTTATCGGGGACAGGGGGCGATTCTGAGCAGTTCTTC. Protein product: CASSLSGTGGDSEQFF. Based on the CDR3 plus reference TRBV28 and TRBJ2-1, the full variable domain is DVKVTQSSRYLVKRTGEKVFLECVQDMDHENMFWYRQDPGLGLRLIYFSYDVKMKEKGDIPEGYSVSREKKERFSLILESASTNQTSMYLCASSLSGTGGDSEQFFGPGTRLTVL.

The V and J genes are TRBV5-1 and TRBJ1-1; no reliable D call. The CDR3 covers 15 residues. The germline V and J ends were trimmed by 4 bases and 2 bases, with 15 bases remaining between them. Germline V lookup: CDR1 SGHRS, CDR2 YFSETQ. CDR3 sequence (DNA): TGCGCCAGCAGCACTCTACCCGGGGAAAACACTGAAGCTTTCTTT. Translation: CASSTLPGENTEAFF. The full variable domain, completed using reference TRBV5-1 and TRBJ1-1, is KAGVTQTPRYLIKTRGQQVTLSCSPISGHRSVSWYQQTPGQGLQFLFEYFSETQRNKGNFPGRFSGRQFSNSRSEMNVSTLELGDSALYLCASSTLPGENTEAFFGQGTRLTVV.

The chain links TRBV2 to TRBJ2-3; 10 nucleotides line up with TRBD2. V shed 5 bases and J 4 bases; nucleotides not matched to a gene: 6. Germline-derived CDR1 and CDR2 are SNHLY and FYNNEI. The CDR3 runs 15 residues. The CDR3: CASSPAGGPPDTQYF. CDR3 in DNA: TGTGCCAGCAGTCCAGCGGGAGGGCCCCCAGATACGCAGTATTTT.

The chain carries TRBV10-3 and TRBJ2-7; TRBD1 matches at 9 bases. V lost 3 bases, J lost 4 bases, and 10 bases stayed unmatched. Per the germline V gene, CDR1 is ENHRY and CDR2 is SYGVKD. CDR3 length equals 16 residues. The CDR3 nucleotides are TGTGCCATCAGTGAAGGTCACAGGGGGCGTACGTACGAGCAGTACTTC. This sequence encodes CAISEGHRGRTYEQYF.

CDR3 nucleotides: TGTGCCAGCAGCGCACTCGGGGCGGGGGATCCCTACGAGCAGTACTTC. Its translation is CASSALGAGDPYEQYF. The V and J genes are TRBV7-2 and TRBJ2-7, with 7 bases that match TRBD2. The CDR3 is made up of 16 amino acids. Trimming cost V 5 bases and J 2 bases; bases outside gene matches: 12. Germline lookup yields CDR1 SGHTA and CDR2 FQGNSA.

This CDR3 reads CASSLDWFGAGANVLTF. Written as DNA, the CDR3 is TGTGCCAGCAGCTTAGACTGGTTCGGGGCTGGGGCCAACGTCCTGACTTTC. The chain couples TRBV11-2 to TRBJ2-6; a possible D gene is TRBD2 (5 bases). Germline assignment: CDR1 SGHAT and CDR2 FQNNGV. The CDR3 totals 17 residues. Trimming stripped 0 bases from V and 2 bases from J, with 11 bases between.

The rearrangement links TRBV7-2 to TRBJ1-2; tentatively, D is TRBD1 (5 bases). Germline V gene sequence: CDR1 SGHTA, CDR2 FQGNSA. V was cut by 4 bases and J by 4 bases, with 13 bases left in between. The CDR3 runs to 14 residues. CDR3 DNA: TGTGCCAGCAGCTGTGGCGGGGGGGGCTATGGCTACACCTTC. Protein sequence: CASSCGGGGYGYTF.

This chain joins TRBV29-1 and TRBJ2-1, with D tentatively TRBD2 (6 bases). Germline V lookup: CDR1 SQVTM, CDR2 ANQGSEA. This CDR3 contains 12 residues. V was clipped by 4 bases and J by 5 bases, with 9 bases between them. CDR3 sequence: CSVGSGDNEQFF. The CDR3 nucleotides are TGCAGCGTTGGTTCGGGGGACAATGAGCAGTTCTTC.